This is a list of T cell receptor beta chains from one sample in a study of shared clonotypes between healthy human individuals. Profiled with immunoSEQ multiplex PCR; TCRdb holds only in-frame clones, not every one. The data contain roughly 2 million clones, 90% to 95% of them singletons. Sequenced sample: naive CD4+ T cells sorted from blood. These receptors were obtained from a man aged 18 to 29 in good health. The CDR3 runs from the conserved cysteine through the conserved F or W. Fields, in order: D gene, clone size, V gene, J gene, CDR3 DNA, CDR3 protein. The D gene is left open where the match is weak. A row's size may be missing; if present it is once, few, many or a size class.

d_call: -; clone_size: -; v_call: TRBV19; j_call: TRBJ2-1; cdr3_nt: TGTGCCAGTAGTACCCTTGGTATCACCTACAATGAGCAGTTCTTC; cdr3_aa: CASSTLGITYNEQFF
d_call: TRBD1; clone_size: -; v_call: TRBV7-9; j_call: TRBJ1-3; cdr3_nt: TGTGCCAGCAGCTCGACAGGGGCTGGAAACACCATATATTTT; cdr3_aa: CASSSTGAGNTIYF
d_call: -; clone_size: -; v_call: TRBV5-1; j_call: TRBJ2-3; cdr3_nt: TGCGCCACCAGGGCTAGCCAGTTT; cdr3_aa: CATRASQF
d_call: -; clone_size: -; v_call: TRBV6-6; j_call: TRBJ1-1; cdr3_nt: TGTGCCAGCAATCCACAGGTCTTGATGAACACTGAAGCTTTCTTT; cdr3_aa: CASNPQVLMNTEAFF
d_call: -; clone_size: -; v_call: TRBV11-2; j_call: TRBJ1-5; cdr3_nt: TGTGCCAGCAGCTTAGGATTTGGCGGACTTAGCAATCAGCCCCAGCATTTT; cdr3_aa: CASSLGFGGLSNQPQHF
d_call: -; clone_size: -; v_call: TRBV6-1; j_call: TRBJ2-3; cdr3_nt: TGTGCCAGCCGACGGACCACAGATACGCAGTATTTT; cdr3_aa: CASRRTTDTQYF
d_call: -; clone_size: -; v_call: TRBV7-8; j_call: TRBJ1-2; cdr3_nt: TGTGCCAGCAGCGCAGGGAGACCTGGACAGACACACTATGGCTACACCTTC; cdr3_aa: CASSAGRPGQTHYGYTF
d_call: -; clone_size: -; v_call: TRBV5-1; j_call: TRBJ2-1; cdr3_nt: TGCGCCAGCAGCTTGGCGGTATCTACCGGATACAATGAGCAGTTCTTC; cdr3_aa: CASSLAVSTGYNEQFF
d_call: TRBD2; clone_size: -; v_call: TRBV5-3; j_call: TRBJ2-3; cdr3_nt: TGTGCCAGAAGCTCTGGGACTAGCGGTGTCACAGATACGCAGTATTTT; cdr3_aa: CARSSGTSGVTDTQYF
d_call: -; clone_size: once; v_call: TRBV6-5; j_call: TRBJ1-1; cdr3_nt: TGTGCCAGCAGTTACTCGAATTCACCGAACACTGAAGCTTTCTTT; cdr3_aa: CASSYSNSPNTEAFF
d_call: -; clone_size: -; v_call: TRBV5-1; j_call: TRBJ2-7; cdr3_nt: TGCGCCAGCAGTGAGGGGGTATCTCCCTACGAGCAGTACTTC; cdr3_aa: CASSEGVSPYEQYF
d_call: -; clone_size: once; v_call: TRBV19; j_call: TRBJ1-4; cdr3_nt: TGTGCCAGTAGCATCCAGGTTGCAACTAATGAAAAACTGTTTTTT; cdr3_aa: CASSIQVATNEKLFF
d_call: -; clone_size: -; v_call: TRBV6-6; j_call: TRBJ2-2; cdr3_nt: TGTGCCATCGCTGCCAGGGGCACCGGGGAGCTGTTTTTT; cdr3_aa: CAIAARGTGELFF
d_call: -; clone_size: -; v_call: TRBV6-5; j_call: TRBJ1-3; cdr3_nt: TGTGCCAGCAGTTACAGTGGGGGAAACACCATATATTTT; cdr3_aa: CASSYSGGNTIYF
d_call: TRBD1; clone_size: -; v_call: TRBV25-1; j_call: TRBJ1-1; cdr3_nt: TGTGCCAGCAGTGAATCAGGGGGGGTCGTGGAAGCTTTCTTT; cdr3_aa: CASSESGGVVEAFF
d_call: -; clone_size: -; v_call: TRBV7-9; j_call: TRBJ2-1; cdr3_nt: TGTGCCAGCAGCTTAGGGTGGGACCCCTACAATGAGCAGTTCTTC; cdr3_aa: CASSLGWDPYNEQFF
d_call: -; clone_size: -; v_call: TRBV7-8; j_call: TRBJ2-5; cdr3_nt: TGTGCCAGCAGCTTAAGTCTACAGGTCCAGGAGACCCAGTACTTC; cdr3_aa: CASSLSLQVQETQYF
d_call: -; clone_size: -; v_call: TRBV11-2; j_call: TRBJ2-5; cdr3_nt: TGTGCCAGCAGCTTAGTCCTCCCGATAGGGGGGACAGAAGAGACCCAGTACTTC; cdr3_aa: CASSLVLPIGGTEETQYF
d_call: TRBD1; clone_size: -; v_call: TRBV28; j_call: TRBJ1-2; cdr3_nt: TGTGCCAGCAGTTACCAGGGGGCGGGAGGCTACACCTTC; cdr3_aa: CASSYQGAGGYTF
d_call: -; clone_size: -; v_call: TRBV19; j_call: TRBJ2-7; cdr3_nt: TGTGCCAGTAGTACGTTACAGGGATCCTACGAGCAGTACTTC; cdr3_aa: CASSTLQGSYEQYF
d_call: -; clone_size: -; v_call: TRBV7-2; j_call: TRBJ1-1; cdr3_nt: TGTGCCAGCAGCTTGGGCAGGGGCAGCACTGAAGCTTTCTTT; cdr3_aa: CASSLGRGSTEAFF
d_call: -; clone_size: -; v_call: TRBV20-1; j_call: TRBJ1-1; cdr3_nt: TGCAGTGCTGGAGAGAGGCCTGAAGCTTTCTTT; cdr3_aa: CSAGERPEAFF
d_call: TRBD2; clone_size: -; v_call: TRBV7-6; j_call: TRBJ2-3; cdr3_nt: TGTGCCAGCAGCCTGGGACTAGCGGGGCTGACAGATACGCAGTATTTT; cdr3_aa: CASSLGLAGLTDTQYF
d_call: -; clone_size: -; v_call: TRBV14; j_call: TRBJ2-2; cdr3_nt: TGTGCCAGCAGCCTCCGAGTGGCCGGGGAGCTGTTTTTT; cdr3_aa: CASSLRVAGELFF
d_call: -; clone_size: -; v_call: TRBV29-1; j_call: TRBJ2-3; cdr3_nt: TGCAGCGTTGAGGAGGGGGGTAGAGATACGCAGTATTTT; cdr3_aa: CSVEEGGRDTQYF
d_call: -; clone_size: -; v_call: TRBV7-7; j_call: TRBJ2-1; cdr3_nt: TGTGCTAGCAGCTTAGGGGATGGGGCTTACAATGAGCAGTTCTTC; cdr3_aa: CASSLGDGAYNEQFF
d_call: -; clone_size: -; v_call: TRBV5-1; j_call: TRBJ2-3; cdr3_nt: TGCGCCAGCAGCCCCAACACAGATACGCAGTATTTT; cdr3_aa: CASSPNTDTQYF
d_call: -; clone_size: -; v_call: TRBV27; j_call: TRBJ1-1; cdr3_nt: TGTGCCAGCAGTTTAATTGGGCGCGACGATTTCTTT; cdr3_aa: CASSLIGRDDFF
d_call: -; clone_size: -; v_call: TRBV6-6; j_call: TRBJ2-5; cdr3_nt: TGTGCCAGCAGTTTCTCGATGTCAGCCCGAGGTGAGACCCAGTACTTC; cdr3_aa: CASSFSMSARGETQYF
d_call: -; clone_size: -; v_call: TRBV19; j_call: TRBJ2-5; cdr3_nt: TGTGCCAGTAGCCCAGGACCGGGAGAGACCCAGTACTTC; cdr3_aa: CASSPGPGETQYF
d_call: -; clone_size: -; v_call: TRBV6-5; j_call: TRBJ1-1; cdr3_nt: TGTGCCAGCAGTCCCCAGGCCCCGGGAGCTTTCTTT; cdr3_aa: CASSPQAPGAFF
d_call: TRBD1; clone_size: -; v_call: TRBV7-6; j_call: TRBJ1-1; cdr3_nt: TGTGCCAGCAGCTTAACTTCCGGGACAGGGGTCACTGAAGCTTTCTTT; cdr3_aa: CASSLTSGTGVTEAFF
d_call: -; clone_size: -; v_call: TRBV21-1; j_call: TRBJ2-7; cdr3_nt: TGTGCCAGGAGCCCAGGGCGCTCCTACGAGCAGTACTTC; cdr3_aa: CARSPGRSYEQYF
d_call: -; clone_size: -; v_call: TRBV27; j_call: TRBJ2-7; cdr3_nt: TGTGCCAGCAGTCCGCGGGACAACTACGAGCAGTACTTC; cdr3_aa: CASSPRDNYEQYF
d_call: -; clone_size: once; v_call: TRBV4-3; j_call: TRBJ2-2; cdr3_nt: TGCGCCAGCAGCCAAGAACTCCACACCTACACCGGGGAGCTGTTTTTT; cdr3_aa: CASSQELHTYTGELFF
d_call: -; clone_size: -; v_call: TRBV4-1; j_call: TRBJ1-1; cdr3_nt: TGCGCCAGCAGCCAAGAACGGGGACGGACTGAAGCTTTCTTT; cdr3_aa: CASSQERGRTEAFF
d_call: -; clone_size: -; v_call: TRBV6-5; j_call: TRBJ1-6; cdr3_nt: TGTGCCAGCAGTTATTCCGGGACGTCACCCCTCCACTTT; cdr3_aa: CASSYSGTSPLHF
d_call: -; clone_size: -; v_call: TRBV6-4; j_call: TRBJ2-3; cdr3_nt: TGTGCCAGCAGCGTCGAGGGAAGCACAGATACGCAGTATTTT; cdr3_aa: CASSVEGSTDTQYF
d_call: -; clone_size: -; v_call: TRBV27; j_call: TRBJ1-2; cdr3_nt: TGTGCCAGCAGTCGACAGCCTTCTAACTATGGCTACACCTTC; cdr3_aa: CASSRQPSNYGYTF
d_call: -; clone_size: -; v_call: TRBV6-5; j_call: TRBJ1-1; cdr3_nt: TGTGCCAGCAGTCGGGGGGTGATGAACACTGAAGCTTTCTTT; cdr3_aa: CASSRGVMNTEAFF
d_call: -; clone_size: -; v_call: TRBV18; j_call: TRBJ1-6; cdr3_nt: TGTGCCAGCTCACCGGCAGGGAGGGATTCACCCCTCCACTTT; cdr3_aa: CASSPAGRDSPLHF
d_call: -; clone_size: -; v_call: TRBV7-2; j_call: TRBJ2-7; cdr3_nt: TGTGCCAGCAGCCTCTGGCGGTCCTACGAGCAGTACTTC; cdr3_aa: CASSLWRSYEQYF
d_call: TRBD2; clone_size: -; v_call: TRBV6-5; j_call: TRBJ2-1; cdr3_nt: TGTGCCAGCACCTCACCACTAGCGGGGTACGGGGAGCAGTTCTTC; cdr3_aa: CASTSPLAGYGEQFF
d_call: TRBD1; clone_size: -; v_call: TRBV7-2; j_call: TRBJ2-5; cdr3_nt: TGTGCCAGCAGTTCGGGACAGCCCGTGGAGACCCAGTACTTC; cdr3_aa: CASSSGQPVETQYF
d_call: -; clone_size: -; v_call: TRBV19; j_call: TRBJ2-7; cdr3_nt: TGTGCCAGTAGTATAGATAGAGGCAGCTCCTACGAGCAGTACTTC; cdr3_aa: CASSIDRGSSYEQYF
d_call: TRBD2; clone_size: -; v_call: TRBV10-3; j_call: TRBJ2-1; cdr3_nt: TGTGCCATCAGACGGACTAGCGTCTACAATGAGCAGTTCTTC; cdr3_aa: CAIRRTSVYNEQFF
d_call: -; clone_size: once; v_call: TRBV28; j_call: TRBJ1-5; cdr3_nt: TGTGCCAGCAGTTCTGCCACCCAAGGGAGCTATAGCAATCAGCCCCAGCATTTT; cdr3_aa: CASSSATQGSYSNQPQHF
d_call: -; clone_size: -; v_call: TRBV6-5; j_call: TRBJ2-5; cdr3_nt: TGTGCCAGCAGTGAAGTGAAGGGTATAGGAGAGCAGTACTTC; cdr3_aa: CASSEVKGIGEQYF
d_call: -; clone_size: -; v_call: TRBV5-4; j_call: TRBJ1-1; cdr3_nt: TGTGCCAGCAGCTTGGGGGGGCGGATGAACACTGAAGCTTTCTTT; cdr3_aa: CASSLGGRMNTEAFF
d_call: TRBD1; clone_size: once; v_call: TRBV11-1; j_call: TRBJ1-1; cdr3_nt: TGTGCCAGCAGCATCGGGGACAGGGACACTGAAGCTTTCTTT; cdr3_aa: CASSIGDRDTEAFF
d_call: -; clone_size: -; v_call: TRBV10-1; j_call: TRBJ2-5; cdr3_nt: TGCGCCAGCAGTGGGGGTGGGATGTACCAAGAGACCCAGTACTTC; cdr3_aa: CASSGGGMYQETQYF
d_call: TRBD1; clone_size: -; v_call: TRBV5-1; j_call: TRBJ1-6; cdr3_nt: TGCGCCAGCAGCTTGGGGCCCCGACAGGGTTCACCCCTCCACTTT; cdr3_aa: CASSLGPRQGSPLHF
d_call: -; clone_size: -; v_call: TRBV5-1; j_call: TRBJ1-2; cdr3_nt: TGCGCCAGCAGCGCGGACGTGAGCGAGGCAGTTGGGAACTATGGCTACACCTTC; cdr3_aa: CASSADVSEAVGNYGYTF
d_call: -; clone_size: -; v_call: TRBV28; j_call: TRBJ1-3; cdr3_nt: TGTGCCAGCAGTTTAATACAGACAACTGGAAACACCATATATTTT; cdr3_aa: CASSLIQTTGNTIYF
d_call: TRBD2; clone_size: -; v_call: TRBV4-1; j_call: TRBJ2-6; cdr3_nt: TGCGCCAGCAGACCGGGACTAGCGGGACATCCTGGGGCCAACGTCCTGACTTTC; cdr3_aa: CASRPGLAGHPGANVLTF
d_call: -; clone_size: -; v_call: TRBV11-2; j_call: TRBJ2-4; cdr3_nt: TGTGCCAGCAGCCCGGGACATGGCCTAGCCAAAAACATTCAGTACTTC; cdr3_aa: CASSPGHGLAKNIQYF
d_call: TRBD1; clone_size: once; v_call: TRBV5-1; j_call: TRBJ1-2; cdr3_nt: TGCGCCAGCAGTTCCACAGGGGCCTATGGCTACACCTTC; cdr3_aa: CASSSTGAYGYTF
d_call: -; clone_size: -; v_call: TRBV7-6; j_call: TRBJ1-1; cdr3_nt: TGTGCCAGCAGCTTTGGGGGACGGAACACTGAAGCTTTCTTT; cdr3_aa: CASSFGGRNTEAFF
d_call: TRBD1; clone_size: once; v_call: TRBV6-1; j_call: TRBJ1-4; cdr3_nt: TGTGCCAGCAGTGGGCAGGGGGTGGGTAGTGAAAAACTGTTTTTT; cdr3_aa: CASSGQGVGSEKLFF
d_call: TRBD1; clone_size: -; v_call: TRBV10-2; j_call: TRBJ1-1; cdr3_nt: TGCGCCAGCATCTCGACAGGGGGCGGAAGCTCTGAAGCTTTCTTT; cdr3_aa: CASISTGGGSSEAFF